The 3 T cell receptor beta chains below were found in one sample sequenced in a study of OX40 agonist ivuxolimab in advanced cancers. The repertoire was sequenced with immunoSEQ multiplex PCR; TCRdb's copy has only in-frame clones and lacks some. The sample records 60,000 to 75,000 clones, around nine tenths being singletons. The sample consisted of CD4+ or CD8+ T cells sorted from blood, taken in a trial of the OX40 agonist ivuxolimab. These receptors were taken from an adult with an advanced solid tumor such as melanoma, head and neck, liver or kidney cancer.

This chain links TRBV6-5 with TRBJ2-1; the D gene could be TRBD1 or TRBD2 (5 bases each). V lost 8 bases and J lost 5, with 13 bases in between. The CDR3 loop spans 13 amino acids. The germline gives CDR1 MNHEY, CDR2 SVGAGI. The DNA for the CDR3 is TGTGCCAGCTGGGGATTGGGGGACAATGAGCAGTTCTTC. Its protein product is CASWGLGDNEQFF.

The rearrangement uses TRBV11-1 and TRBJ2-2, with a tentative D call TRBD1 (5 bases). CDR3 length: 16 residues. The V and J ends lost 1 base and 4 bases respectively, with 13 bases between them. Germline V lookup: CDR1 SGHAT, CDR2 FQDESV (reference sequence). The CDR3 spells CASSLVNRGGTGELFF. The CDR3 nucleotides are TGTGCCAGCAGCTTAGTCAATAGGGGTGGCACCGGGGAGCTGTTTTTT.

The rearrangement links TRBV6-1 to TRBJ2-7; 9 nucleotides match TRBD2. The ends lost 3 bases at V and 0 bases at J; junction bases unmatched: 3. The CDR3 length is 15 residues. Germline V CDR1 and CDR2: MNHNS, SASEGT. This chain's CDR3 is CASSDRGRGSYEQYF. CDR3 nucleotides: TGTGCCAGCAGTGATCGCGGGAGGGGCTCCTACGAGCAGTACTTC.